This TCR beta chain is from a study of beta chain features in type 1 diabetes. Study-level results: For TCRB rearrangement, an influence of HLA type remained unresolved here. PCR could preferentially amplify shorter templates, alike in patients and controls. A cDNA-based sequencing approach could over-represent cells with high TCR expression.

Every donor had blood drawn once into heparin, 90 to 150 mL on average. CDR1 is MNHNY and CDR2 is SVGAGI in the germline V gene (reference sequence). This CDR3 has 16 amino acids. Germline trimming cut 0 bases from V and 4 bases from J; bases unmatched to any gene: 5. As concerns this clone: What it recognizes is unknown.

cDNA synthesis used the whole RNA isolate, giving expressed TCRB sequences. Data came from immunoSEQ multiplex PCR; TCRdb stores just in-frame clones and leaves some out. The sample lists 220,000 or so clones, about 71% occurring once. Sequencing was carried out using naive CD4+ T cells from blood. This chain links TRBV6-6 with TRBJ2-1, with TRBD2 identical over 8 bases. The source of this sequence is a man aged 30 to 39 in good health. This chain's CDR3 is CASSYSSTSGYNEQFF. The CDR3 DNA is TGTGCCAGCAGTTACTCGAGTACTAGCGGTTACAATGAGCAGTTCTTC.